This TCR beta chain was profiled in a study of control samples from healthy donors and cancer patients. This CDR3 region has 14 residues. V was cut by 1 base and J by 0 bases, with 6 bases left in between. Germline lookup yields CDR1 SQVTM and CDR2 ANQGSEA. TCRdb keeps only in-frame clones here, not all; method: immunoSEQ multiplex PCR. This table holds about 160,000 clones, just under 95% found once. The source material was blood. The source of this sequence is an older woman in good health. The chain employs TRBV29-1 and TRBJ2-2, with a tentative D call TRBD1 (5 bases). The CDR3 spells CSVEGQSNTGELFF. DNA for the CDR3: TGCAGCGTTGAAGGACAGTCGAACACCGGGGAGCTGTTTTTT.